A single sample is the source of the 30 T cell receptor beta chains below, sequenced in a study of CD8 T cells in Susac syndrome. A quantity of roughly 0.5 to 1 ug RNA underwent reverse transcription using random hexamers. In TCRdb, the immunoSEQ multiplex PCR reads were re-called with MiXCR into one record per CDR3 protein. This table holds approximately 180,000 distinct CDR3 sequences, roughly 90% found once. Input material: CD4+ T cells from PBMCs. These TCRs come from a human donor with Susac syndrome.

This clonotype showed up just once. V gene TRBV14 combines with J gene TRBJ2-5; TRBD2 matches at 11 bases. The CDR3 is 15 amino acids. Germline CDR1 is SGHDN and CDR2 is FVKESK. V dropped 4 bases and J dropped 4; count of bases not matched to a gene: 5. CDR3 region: CASSRRLAGRETQYF. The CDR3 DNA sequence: TGTGCCAGCAGCCGCCGACTAGCGGGAAGAGAGACCCAGTACTTC.

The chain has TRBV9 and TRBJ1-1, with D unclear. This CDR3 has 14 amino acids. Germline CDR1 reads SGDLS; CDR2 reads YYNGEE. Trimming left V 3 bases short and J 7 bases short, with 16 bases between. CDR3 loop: CASSAQERDLEAFF. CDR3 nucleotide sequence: TGTGCCAGCAGCGCACAAGAGAGGGATCTTGAAGCTTTCTTT.

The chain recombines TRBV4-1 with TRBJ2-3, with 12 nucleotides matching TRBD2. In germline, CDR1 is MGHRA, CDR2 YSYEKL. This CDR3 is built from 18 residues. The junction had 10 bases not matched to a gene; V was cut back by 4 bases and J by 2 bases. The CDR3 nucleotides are TGCGCCAGCAGCCCCCACCAGAGACTAGCGGGGGCCACAGATACGCAGTATTTT. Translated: CASSPHQRLAGATDTQYF.

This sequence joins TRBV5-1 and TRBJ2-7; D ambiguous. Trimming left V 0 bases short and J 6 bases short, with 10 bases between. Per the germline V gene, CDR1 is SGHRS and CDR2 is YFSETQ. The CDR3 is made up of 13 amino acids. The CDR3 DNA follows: TGCGCCAGCAGCTTGGAAATCAGGCGCGAGCAGTACTTC. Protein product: CASSLEIRREQYF. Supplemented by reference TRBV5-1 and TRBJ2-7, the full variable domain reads KAGVTQTPRYLIKTRGQQVTLSCSPISGHRSVSWYQQTPGQGLQFLFEYFSETQRNKGNFPGRFSGRQFSNSRSEMNVSTLELGDSALYLCASSLEIRREQYFGPGTRLTVT.

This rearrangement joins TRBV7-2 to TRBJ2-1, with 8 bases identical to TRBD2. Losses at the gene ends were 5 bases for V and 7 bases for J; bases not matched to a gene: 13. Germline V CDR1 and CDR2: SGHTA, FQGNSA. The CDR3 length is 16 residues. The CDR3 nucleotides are TGTGCCAGCAGCACCGGCAGCGGGGGCTCTGCTAATGAGCAGTTCTTC. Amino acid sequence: CASSTGSGGSANEQFF.

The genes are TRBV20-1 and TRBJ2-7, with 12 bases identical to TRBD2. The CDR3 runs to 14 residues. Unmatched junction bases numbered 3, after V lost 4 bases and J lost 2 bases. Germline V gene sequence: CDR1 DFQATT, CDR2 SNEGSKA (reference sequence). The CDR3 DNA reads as TGCAGTGCTACACGGACTAGCGGGACCTACGAGCAGTACTTC. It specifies CSATRTSGTYEQYF.

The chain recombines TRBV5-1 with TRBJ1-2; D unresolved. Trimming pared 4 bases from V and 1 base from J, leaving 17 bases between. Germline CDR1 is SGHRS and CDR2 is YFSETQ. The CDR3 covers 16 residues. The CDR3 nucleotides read TGCGCCAGCAGCCCCATGTCGGCTTTGAGTAACTATGGCTACACCTTC. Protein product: CASSPMSALSNYGYTF.

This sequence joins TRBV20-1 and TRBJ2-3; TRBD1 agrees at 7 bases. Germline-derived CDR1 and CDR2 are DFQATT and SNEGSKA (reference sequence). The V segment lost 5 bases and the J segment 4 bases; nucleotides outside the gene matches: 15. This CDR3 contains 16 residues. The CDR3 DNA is TGCAGTGCTGGGCTCCGGACAGGTGATTTTTCAGATACGCAGTATTTT. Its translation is CSAGLRTGDFSDTQYF.

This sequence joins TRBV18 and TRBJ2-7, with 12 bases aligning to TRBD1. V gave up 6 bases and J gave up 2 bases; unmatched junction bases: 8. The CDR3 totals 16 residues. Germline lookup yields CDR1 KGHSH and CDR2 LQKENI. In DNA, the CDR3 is TGTGCCAGCTCCCGGGACAGGGGGCTTATCCCCTACGAGCAGTACTTC. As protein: CASSRDRGLIPYEQYF.

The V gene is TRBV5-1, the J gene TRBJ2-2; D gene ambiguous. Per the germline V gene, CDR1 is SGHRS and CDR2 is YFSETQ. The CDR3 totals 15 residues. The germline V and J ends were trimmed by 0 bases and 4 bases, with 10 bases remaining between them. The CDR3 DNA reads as TGCGCCAGCAGCTTGGCTGGGATCGGCACCGGGGAGCTGTTTTTT. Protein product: CASSLAGIGTGELFF.

The CDR3 protein is CATRQGNTEAFF. Written as DNA, the CDR3 is TGTGCCACCAGACAGGGAAACACTGAAGCTTTCTTT. This rearrangement joins TRBV19 to TRBJ1-1; TRBD1 matches 7 bases. This CDR3 is built from 12 residues. Germline trimming cut 10 bases from V and 2 bases from J; bases unmatched to any gene: 4. Germline assignment: CDR1 LNHDA and CDR2 SQIVND (reference sequence).

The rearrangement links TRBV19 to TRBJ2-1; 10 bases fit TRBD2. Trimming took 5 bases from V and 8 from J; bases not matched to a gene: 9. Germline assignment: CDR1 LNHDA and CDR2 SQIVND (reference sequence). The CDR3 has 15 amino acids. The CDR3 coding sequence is TGTGCCAGTAGTCTAACTAGCGGGATCGGGTATGAGCAGTTCTTC. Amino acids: CASSLTSGIGYEQFF.

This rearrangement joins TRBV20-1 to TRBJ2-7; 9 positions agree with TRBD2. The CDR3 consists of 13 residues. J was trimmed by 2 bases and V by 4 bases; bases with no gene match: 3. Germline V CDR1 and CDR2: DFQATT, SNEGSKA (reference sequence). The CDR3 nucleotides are TGCAGTGCTACTAGCGGGACCACCTACGAGCAGTACTTC. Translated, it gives CSATSGTTYEQYF.

CDR3 in amino acids: CSARVGAENTEAFF. The CDR3 nucleotides are TGCAGTGCTAGAGTCGGGGCCGAAAACACTGAAGCTTTCTTT. This rearrangement joins TRBV20-1 to TRBJ1-1; the D gene is possibly TRBD1 (5 bases). The germline gives CDR1 DFQATT, CDR2 SNEGSKA (reference sequence). V lost 1 base to trimming and J lost 2 bases, with 11 bases between them. CDR3 length equals 14 residues.

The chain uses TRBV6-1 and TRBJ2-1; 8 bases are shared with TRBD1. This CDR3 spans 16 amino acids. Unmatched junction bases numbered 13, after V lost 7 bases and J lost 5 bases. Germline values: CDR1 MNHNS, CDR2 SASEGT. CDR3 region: CASTSSPGTGDNEQFF. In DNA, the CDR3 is TGTGCCAGCACCTCCTCGCCAGGGACAGGAGACAATGAGCAGTTCTTC.

The CDR3 nucleotides read TGTGCCAGCCGACAGGGGGCTTCTGAAAAACTGTTTTTT. It encodes CASRQGASEKLFF. The chain couples TRBV27 to TRBJ1-4; 10 positions agree with TRBD1. Unmatched junction bases numbered 4, after V lost 8 bases and J lost 7 bases. From germline, CDR1 is MNHEY and CDR2 SMNVEV (reference sequence). This CDR3 region has 13 residues.

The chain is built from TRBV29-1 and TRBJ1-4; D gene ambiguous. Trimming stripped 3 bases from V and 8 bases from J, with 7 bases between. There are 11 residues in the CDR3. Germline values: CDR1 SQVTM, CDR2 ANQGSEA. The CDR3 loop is CSVDVGEKLFF. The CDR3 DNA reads TGCAGCGTTGACGTCGGAGAAAAACTGTTTTTT.

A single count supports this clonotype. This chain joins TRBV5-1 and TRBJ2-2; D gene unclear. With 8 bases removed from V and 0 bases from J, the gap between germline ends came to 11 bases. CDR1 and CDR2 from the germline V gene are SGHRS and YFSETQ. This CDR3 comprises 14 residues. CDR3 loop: CASWKIPNTGELFF. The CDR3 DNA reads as TGCGCCAGTTGGAAGATACCGAACACCGGGGAGCTGTTTTTT.

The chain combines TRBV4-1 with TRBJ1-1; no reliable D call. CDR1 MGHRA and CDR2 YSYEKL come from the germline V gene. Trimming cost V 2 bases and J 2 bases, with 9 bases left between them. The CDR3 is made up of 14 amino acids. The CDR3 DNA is TGCGCCAGCAGCCAACTCCCTTTAAACACTGAAGCTTTCTTT. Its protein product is CASSQLPLNTEAFF.

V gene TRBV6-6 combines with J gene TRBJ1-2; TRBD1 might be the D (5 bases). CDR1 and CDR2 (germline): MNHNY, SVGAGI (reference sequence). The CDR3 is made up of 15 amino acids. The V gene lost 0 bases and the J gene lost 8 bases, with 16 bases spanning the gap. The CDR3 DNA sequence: TGTGCCAGCAGTTACTCTGGGACGGCAGGGACGGGCTACACCTTC. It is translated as CASSYSGTAGTGYTF.

CDR3 sequence (DNA): TGTGCCAGCAGCTCCTGGACCGCCCTCGGCAATCAGCCCCAGCATTTT. Translating it yields CASSSWTALGNQPQHF. The chain recombines TRBV27 with TRBJ1-5, with D unclear. Deletions cut 6 bases from V and 2 bases from J, with 17 bases between. The germline V gene encodes CDR1 MNHEY and CDR2 SMNVEV (reference sequence). The length of the CDR3 is 16 residues.

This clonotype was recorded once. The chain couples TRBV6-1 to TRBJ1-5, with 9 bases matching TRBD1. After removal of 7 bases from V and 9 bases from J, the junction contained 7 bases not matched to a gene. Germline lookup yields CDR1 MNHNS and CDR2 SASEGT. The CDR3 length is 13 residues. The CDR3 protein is CASIGTGSWPQHF. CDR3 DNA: TGTGCCAGCATAGGGACAGGGAGCTGGCCCCAGCATTTT.

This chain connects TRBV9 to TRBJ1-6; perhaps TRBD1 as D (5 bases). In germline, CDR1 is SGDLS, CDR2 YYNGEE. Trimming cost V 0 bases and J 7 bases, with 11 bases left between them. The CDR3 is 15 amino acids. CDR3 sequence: CASSVGGTPNSPLHF. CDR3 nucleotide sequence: TGTGCCAGCAGCGTAGGCGGGACGCCGAATTCACCCCTCCACTTT.

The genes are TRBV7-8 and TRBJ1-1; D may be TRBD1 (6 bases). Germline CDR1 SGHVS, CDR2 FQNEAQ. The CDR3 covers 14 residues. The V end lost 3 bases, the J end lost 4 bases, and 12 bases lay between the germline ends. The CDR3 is CASSFGQRGTEAFF. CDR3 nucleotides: TGTGCCAGCAGCTTCGGACAGAGGGGCACTGAAGCTTTCTTT.

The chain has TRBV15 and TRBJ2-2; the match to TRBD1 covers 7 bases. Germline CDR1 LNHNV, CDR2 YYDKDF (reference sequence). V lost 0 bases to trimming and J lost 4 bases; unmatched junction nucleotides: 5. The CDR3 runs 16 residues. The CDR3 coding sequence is TGTGCCACCAGCAGAGAACGGGGACAGCTCACCGGGGAGCTGTTTTTT. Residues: CATSRERGQLTGELFF.

In DNA, the CDR3 is TGTGCCAGCAGAAATACCGGTAGCAATCAGCCCCAGCATTTT. Translation: CASRNTGSNQPQHF. V usage is TRBV12-3 or TRBV12-4 and J usage is TRBJ1-5; D not resolved. CDR3 length: 14 residues. Trimming cost V 6 bases and J 0 bases, with 9 bases left between them.

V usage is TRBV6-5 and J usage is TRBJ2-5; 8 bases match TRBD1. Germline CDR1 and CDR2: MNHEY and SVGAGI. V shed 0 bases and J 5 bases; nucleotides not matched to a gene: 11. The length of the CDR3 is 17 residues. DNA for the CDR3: TGTGCCAGCAGTTACTCGGGCCAGGGGGCTTCTTCGGAGACCCAGTACTTC. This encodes CASSYSGQGASSETQYF.

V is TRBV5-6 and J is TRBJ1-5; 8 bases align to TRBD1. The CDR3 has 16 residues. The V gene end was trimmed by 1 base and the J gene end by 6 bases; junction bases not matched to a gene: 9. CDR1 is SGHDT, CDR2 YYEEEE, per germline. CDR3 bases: TGTGCCAGCAGCTTGTTTGGACAGGGCGTCCCTCAGCCCCAGCATTTT. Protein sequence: CASSLFGQGVPQPQHF.

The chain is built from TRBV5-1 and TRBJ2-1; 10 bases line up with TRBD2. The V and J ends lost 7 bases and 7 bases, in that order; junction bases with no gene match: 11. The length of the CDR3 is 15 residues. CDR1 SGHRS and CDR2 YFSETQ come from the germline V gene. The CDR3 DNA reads TGCGCCAGCGAGGGGGTCCTAGCGGGGGCGAATGAGCAGTTCTTC. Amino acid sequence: CASEGVLAGANEQFF. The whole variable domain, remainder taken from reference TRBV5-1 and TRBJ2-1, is KAGVTQTPRYLIKTRGQQVTLSCSPISGHRSVSWYQQTPGQGLQFLFEYFSETQRNKGNFPGRFSGRQFSNSRSEMNVSTLELGDSALYLCASEGVLAGANEQFFGPGTRLTVL.

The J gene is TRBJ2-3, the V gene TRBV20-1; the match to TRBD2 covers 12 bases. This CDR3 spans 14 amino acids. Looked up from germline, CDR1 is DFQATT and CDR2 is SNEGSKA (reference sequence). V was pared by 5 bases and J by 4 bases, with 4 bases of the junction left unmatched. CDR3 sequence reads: CSAAPSGGADTQYF. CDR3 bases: TGCAGTGCTGCCCCTAGCGGGGGGGCAGATACGCAGTATTTT.